Below, 27 T cell receptor beta chains from the same sample are listed, as sequenced in a study of CD8 T cells in Susac syndrome. RNA, at about 0.45 to 1 ug, was reverse transcribed with random hexamers. TCRdb recomputed calls from the immunoSEQ multiplex PCR reads with MiXCR, one row per CDR3 protein. This sample has 160,000 or so distinct CDR3 sequences, with 90% to 95% found just once. The sequenced sample was CD4+ T cells from PBMCs. These receptors all come from a human donor with Susac syndrome.

The V and J genes are TRBV18 and TRBJ2-5; 11 positions agree with TRBD2. This CDR3 comprises 15 residues. Germline V gene data show CDR1 as KGHSH and CDR2 as LQKENI. With V trimmed by 5 bases and J by 6 bases, 8 bases remained unmatched. For the CDR3, the DNA is TGTGCCAGCTCAGCCTCGACTAGCGGGGAGAAGACCCAGTACTTC. Amino acids: CASSASTSGEKTQYF.

This chain uses TRBV9 with TRBJ1-2; D is unresolved. This CDR3 contains 16 residues. The ends were cut back, 4 bases at V and 1 base at J, with 17 bases in the middle. CDR1 and CDR2 from the germline V gene are SGDLS and YYNGEE. The CDR3 region has the DNA TGTGCCAGCAGCAGAGGCGGAGTACAGAGTAACTATGGCTACACCTTC. The encoded protein is CASSRGGVQSNYGYTF.

This chain connects TRBV9 to TRBJ1-1, with D perhaps TRBD1 (6 bases). The CDR3 is 15 amino acids. Between the trimmed V and J ends, which lost 5 bases and 0 bases, there was a span of 14 bases. Per germline, CDR1 SGDLS and CDR2 YYNGEE. The CDR3 region has the DNA TGTGCCAGCAGTGCGGTGAGGGGGGTGAACACTGAAGCTTTCTTT. Translation: CASSAVRGVNTEAFF. Using reference TRBV9 and TRBJ1-1 for the parts outside the CDR3, the full variable domain is DSGVTQTPKHLITATGQRVTLRCSPRSGDLSVYWYQQSLDQGLQFLIQYYNGEERAKGNILERFSAQQFPDLHSELNLSSLELGDSALYFCASSAVRGVNTEAFFGQGTRLTVV.

This rearrangement joins TRBV18 to TRBJ2-1, with no clear D. The ends were cut back, 2 bases at V and 8 bases at J, with 7 bases in the middle. Germline-derived CDR1 and CDR2 are KGHSH and LQKENI. The CDR3 runs to 12 residues. CDR3 in DNA: TGTGCCAGCTCACCAAAAAATTATGAGCAGTTCTTC. Translating it yields CASSPKNYEQFF.

V and J are TRBV15 and TRBJ2-6; TRBD1 aligns across 9 bases. Unmatched junction bases numbered 6, after V lost 11 bases and J lost 1 base. CDR3 size: 15 residues. Germline CDR1 is LNHNV and CDR2 is YYDKDF (reference sequence). CDR3 in amino acids: CASGTGLSGANVLTF. The CDR3 DNA follows: TGTGCCTCCGGGACAGGGTTATCTGGGGCCAACGTCCTGACTTTC.

The genes are TRBV29-1 and TRBJ1-5; 8 bases are a match to TRBD1. The CDR3 has 14 residues. V lost 7 bases and J lost 5; bases outside the gene matches: 10. Germline V gene data show CDR1 as SQVTM and CDR2 as ANQGSEA. This CDR3 reads CSAGQGQADQPQHF. The CDR3 nucleotides read TGCAGCGCCGGACAGGGTCAAGCAGATCAGCCCCAGCATTTT. The variable domain in full, with the rest retrieved from reference TRBV29-1 and TRBJ1-5, is SAVISQKPSRDICQRGTSLTIQCQVDSQVTMMFWYRQQPGQSLTLIATANQGSEATYESGFVIDKFPISRPNLTFSTLTVSNMSPEDSSIYLCSAGQGQADQPQHFGDGTRLSIL.

V gene TRBV29-1 combines with J gene TRBJ1-2, with a tentative D call TRBD1 (6 bases). Germline-derived CDR1 and CDR2 are SQVTM and ANQGSEA. V was pared by 1 base and J by 2 bases, with 20 bases between. The CDR3 length is 17 residues. CDR3 sequence (DNA): TGCAGCGTTGAAGTAGGTCCCGGGCAGGGGCCGAACTATGGCTACACCTTC. It translates to CSVEVGPGQGPNYGYTF.

The chain recombines TRBV4-2 with TRBJ2-5; possibly TRBD2 for D (5 bases). Germline CDR1 LGHNA, CDR2 YNFKEQ. The CDR3 runs to 13 residues. Trimming took off 1 base at V and 5 bases at J, with 8 bases between the two ends. CDR3 DNA sequence: TGTGCCAGCAGCCAAGCTAGCTTTGAGACCCAGTACTTC. Protein sequence: CASSQASFETQYF.

J is TRBJ1-1 and V is TRBV18; TRBD1 aligns across 8 bases. Germline trimming cut 1 base from V and 3 bases from J; bases unmatched to any gene: 10. Germline-derived CDR1 and CDR2 are KGHSH and LQKENI. The CDR3 contains 17 residues. For the CDR3, the DNA is TGTGCCAGCTCACCACAGTCCAGGGGGCTGGTGGACACTGAAGCTTTCTTT. Protein product: CASSPQSRGLVDTEAFF. The full variable domain, its missing parts supplied by reference TRBV18 and TRBJ1-1, is NAGVMQNPRHLVRRRGQEARLRCSPMKGHSHVYWYRQLPEEGLKFMVYLQKENIIDESGMPKERFSAEFPKEGPSILRIQQVVRGDSAAYFCASSPQSRGLVDTEAFFGQGTRLTVV.

J is TRBJ1-1 and V is TRBV7-2; D not certain. V gave up 5 bases and J gave up 1 base, with 8 bases separating them. The CDR3 is 13 amino acids. Germline assignment: CDR1 SGHTA and CDR2 FQGNSA. The CDR3 sequence: CASSHKRNTEAFF. CDR3 in DNA: TGTGCCAGCAGCCATAAGCGGAACACTGAAGCTTTCTTT.

This rearrangement joins TRBV11-3 to TRBJ2-3; unclear D gene. V lost 5 bases to trimming and J lost 6 bases, with 6 bases between them. The CDR3 consists of 11 residues. The germline gives CDR1 SGHNT, CDR2 YENEEA. The CDR3 coding sequence is TGTGCCAGCAGCACTTCGGATACGCAGTATTTT. It codes for CASSTSDTQYF.

CDR3 region: CASSQVRGQNSPLHF. CDR3 DNA: TGCGCCAGCAGCCAAGTCAGGGGCCAAAATTCACCCCTCCACTTT. The V call is TRBV4-3, the J call TRBJ1-6, with a weak D call TRBD1 (6 bases). V dropped 1 base and J dropped 7 bases, with 11 bases sitting between them. CDR3 length: 15 residues. Per the germline V gene, CDR1 is LGHNA and CDR2 is YSLEER.

The V and J genes are TRBV29-1 and TRBJ2-5; 10 bases map to TRBD1. The J segment lost 5 bases and the V segment lost 6 bases, leaving 3 bases of the junction unmatched. Looked up from germline, CDR1 is SQVTM and CDR2 is ANQGSEA. There are 12 residues in the CDR3. The CDR3 protein is CSVRQGAETQYF. DNA of the CDR3: TGCAGCGTCAGACAGGGGGCGGAGACCCAGTACTTC. Looking up the rest from reference TRBV29-1 and TRBJ2-5 gives the full variable domain: SAVISQKPSRDICQRGTSLTIQCQVDSQVTMMFWYRQQPGQSLTLIATANQGSEATYESGFVIDKFPISRPNLTFSTLTVSNMSPEDSSIYLCSVRQGAETQYFGPGTRLLVL.

The genes are TRBV13 and TRBJ1-2, with a weak D call TRBD1 (6 bases). The germline V gene encodes CDR1 PRHDT and CDR2 FYEKMQ (reference sequence). This CDR3 contains 13 residues. Trimming cost V 7 bases and J 3 bases, with 12 bases left between them. CDR3 bases: TGTGCCAGCACGGACAGTTGGGACTATGGCTACACCTTC. Translation: CASTDSWDYGYTF.

The CDR3 is CASSFKAGGPVDTQYF. CDR3 coding DNA: TGTGCCAGCAGCTTTAAAGCGGGGGGGCCGGTAGATACGCAGTATTTT. This chain uses TRBV7-7 with TRBJ2-3; TRBD2 matches 10 bases. Germline lookup yields CDR1 SSHAT and CDR2 FNYEAQ (reference sequence). The CDR3 contains 16 residues. Trimming cost V 3 bases and J 5 bases; bases outside gene matches: 8.

The chain combines TRBV14 with TRBJ2-3, with D tentatively TRBD2 (6 bases). V lost 5 bases and J lost 4, with 16 bases in between. Germline CDR1 is SGHDN and CDR2 is FVKESK. The CDR3 runs to 15 residues. In DNA, the CDR3 is TGTGCCAGCAGCAGGAGGGTGGGCCCCGCAGATACGCAGTATTTT. Its translation is CASSRRVGPADTQYF.

The chain employs TRBV7-9 and TRBJ2-1; D unresolved. The CDR3 is made up of 15 amino acids. V shed 5 bases and J shed 6 bases, with 17 bases lying between them. The V gene's germline CDR1 is SEHNR and CDR2 FQNEAQ (reference sequence). CDR3 in DNA: TGTGCCAGCAGCCCCCGAGCCGGATCTCCCAATGAGCAGTTCTTC. This gives the protein CASSPRAGSPNEQFF.

CDR3 in amino acids: CSASTWGPQETQYF. The CDR3 region has the DNA TGCAGTGCTTCCACCTGGGGGCCCCAAGAGACCCAGTACTTC. The chain has TRBV20-1 and TRBJ2-5, with D maybe TRBD1 (6 bases). The CDR3 loop spans 14 amino acids. The V gene lost 5 bases and the J gene lost 1 base, with 14 bases spanning the gap. CDR1 and CDR2 from the germline V gene are DFQATT and SNEGSKA (reference sequence).

As DNA, the CDR3 is TGCAGCGTTGAATATCTCACGGGAGAGACCCAGTACTTC. It encodes CSVEYLTGETQYF. This chain uses TRBV29-1 with TRBJ2-5; no definite D call. Germline V CDR1 and CDR2: SQVTM, ANQGSEA. The CDR3 is 13 residues long. Trimming left V 2 bases short and J 4 bases short, with 11 bases between.

In its sample, this clonotype was seen a few times. The chain couples TRBV19 to TRBJ1-1, with TRBD1 as a possible D gene (5 bases). Trimming left V 5 bases short and J 3 bases short, with 10 bases between. In germline, CDR1 is LNHDA, CDR2 SQIVND (reference sequence). The CDR3 extends over 13 amino acids. CDR3 DNA sequence: TGTGCCAGTAGTCTGGGGGGTGACACTGAAGCTTTCTTT. This sequence encodes CASSLGGDTEAFF. The full variable domain, its missing parts supplied by reference TRBV19 and TRBJ1-1, is DGGITQSPKYLFRKEGQNVTLSCEQNLNHDAMYWYRQDPGQGLRLIYYSQIVNDFQKGDIAEGYSVSREKKESFPLTVTSAQKNPTAFYLCASSLGGDTEAFFGQGTRLTVV.

The chain combines TRBV20-1 with TRBJ2-1, with a weak D call TRBD1 (6 bases). The CDR3 spans 14 residues. The V gene's germline CDR1 is DFQATT and CDR2 SNEGSKA (reference sequence). Trimming took 3 bases from V and 8 from J, leaving 17 bases between them. The CDR3 here is CSASPVQGNHEQFF. CDR3 bases: TGCAGTGCTAGCCCCGTGCAGGGGAACCATGAGCAGTTCTTC.

The V gene is TRBV13, the J gene TRBJ1-2, with 7 bases lining up with TRBD1. The CDR3 length is 14 residues. Germline CDR1 PRHDT, CDR2 FYEKMQ (reference sequence). V dropped 0 bases and J dropped 8; count of bases not matched to a gene: 6. The CDR3 loop is CASSLGPRGRGYTF. CDR3 DNA sequence: TGTGCCAGCAGCTTAGGCCCTAGGGGGCGAGGCTACACCTTC.

V is TRBV5-1 and J is TRBJ2-7; TRBD2 aligns across 8 bases. With V trimmed by 2 bases and J by 3 bases, 7 bases remained unmatched. The CDR3 is 15 residues long. From germline, CDR1 is SGHRS and CDR2 YFSETQ. The CDR3 region is CASSLTPAGDYEQYF. The CDR3 bases are TGCGCCAGCAGCTTAACGCCAGCGGGGGACTACGAGCAGTACTTC.

The chain couples TRBV12-3 or TRBV12-4 to TRBJ2-2, with 10 bases that match TRBD1. This CDR3 is 14 amino acids long. Trimming removed 6 bases from V and 6 bases from J; junction bases left unmatched: 4. The CDR3 is CASRSGTGAGELFF. The CDR3 DNA reads TGTGCCAGCAGGTCCGGGACAGGGGCCGGGGAGCTGTTTTTT.

V and J are TRBV29-1 and TRBJ1-1; 8 nucleotides match TRBD1. The CDR3 runs to 15 residues. Germline loops: CDR1 SQVTM, CDR2 ANQGSEA. Losses at the gene ends were 7 bases for V and 8 bases for J; bases not matched to a gene: 18. Written as DNA, the CDR3 is TGCAGCGCCACCCGTCCCCAGGGGGCGCCGTGGGAAGCTTTCTTT. Its protein is CSATRPQGAPWEAFF.

The chain couples TRBV15 to TRBJ1-2, with TRBD1 matching over 9 bases. Germline assignment: CDR1 LNHNV and CDR2 YYDKDF (reference sequence). CDR3 size: 16 residues. Unmatched junction bases numbered 7, after V lost 1 base and J lost 4 bases. CDR3 DNA sequence: TGTGCCACCAGCAGAGGAGGGACAGGGAGGGGCTATGGCTACACCTTC. This codes for CATSRGGTGRGYGYTF.

V is TRBV3-1 and J is TRBJ2-5, with D uncertain. V was trimmed by 5 bases and J by 2 bases, leaving 12 bases between them. In germline, CDR1 is LGHDT, CDR2 YNNKEL (reference sequence). The CDR3 is made up of 14 amino acids. In DNA, the CDR3 is TGTGCCAGCAGCTCCGGACGGAATCAAGAGACCCAGTACTTC. Its protein product is CASSSGRNQETQYF.